Listed here is a single T cell receptor beta chain. V lost 6 bases, J lost 0 bases, and 16 bases stayed unmatched. Per the germline V gene, CDR1 is SGHAT and CDR2 is FQNNGV. The CDR3 is 19 residues long. Sequencing was performed with immunoSEQ multiplex PCR; in TCRdb, only in-frame clones are kept and a portion is missing. Of some 95,000 clones listed, roughly 92% are singletons. This sample is drawn from a study of control samples from healthy donors and cancer patients. The chain links TRBV11-2 to TRBJ2-3; 9 bases agree with TRBD1. Sequenced input: blood. This sequence originates from a human donor in good health. The donor label of this sample is uncertain. The CDR3 DNA sequence: TGTGCCAGCAGTTCGAGACCCCCCGGGACAGGGACTAGCACAGATACGCAGTATTTT. Its translation: CASSSRPPGTGTSTDTQYF.